Following are 18 T cell receptor beta chains from one sample sequenced in a study of CD8 T cells in Susac syndrome. When the RNA was reverse transcribed, random hexamers were used with an input of about 0.45 to 1 ug. Via MiXCR, TCRdb re-called the immunoSEQ multiplex PCR reads, giving one row per CDR3 protein. The sample lists about 180,000 distinct CDR3 sequences, over 90% occurring once. Sequencing input: CD4+ T cells from PBMCs. The receptors here all came from a human donor with Susac syndrome.

DNA for the CDR3: TGTGCCAGCAGCCAAGATTCCGCTAGCGGGAGTGGTGAGCAGTTCTTC. Its translation: CASSQDSASGSGEQFF. The chain is built from TRBV14 and TRBJ2-1; 10 positions match TRBD2. V shed 0 bases, J shed 9 bases, and the junction held 8 bases outside the gene matches. Germline assignment: CDR1 SGHDN and CDR2 FVKESK. The CDR3 is made up of 16 amino acids.

The sample holds one count of this clonotype. This sequence joins TRBV2 and TRBJ2-5; 8 bases are shared with TRBD1. This CDR3 is built from 14 residues. V lost 8 bases, J lost 5 bases, and 10 bases stayed unmatched. Germline V CDR1 and CDR2: SNHLY, FYNNEI. The CDR3 coding sequence is TGTGCCAGCGTGGGGGGACAGGTCGAGGAGACCCAGTACTTC. Its protein product is CASVGGQVEETQYF. The variable domain in full, with the rest retrieved from reference TRBV2 and TRBJ2-5, is EPEVTQTPSHQVTQMGQEVILRCVPISNHLYFYWYRQILGQKVEFLVSFYNNEISEKSEIFDDQFSVERPDGSNFTLKIRSTKLEDSAMYFCASVGGQVEETQYFGPGTRLLVL.

The chain uses TRBV7-9 and TRBJ1-2, with D tentatively TRBD1 (6 bases). V lost 5 bases, J lost 8 bases, and 15 bases lay in between. Germline CDR1 SEHNR, CDR2 FQNEAQ (reference sequence). CDR3 length equals 13 residues. DNA of the CDR3: TGTGCCAGCAGCCCGTTGAACAGGGCCGGCTACACCTTC. It encodes CASSPLNRAGYTF.

This clonotype was detected a few times. In DNA form, the CDR3 reads TGCAGCGTTGGAACGGGACACTCCCTCACCGGGGAGCTGTTTTTT. Translating it yields CSVGTGHSLTGELFF. This chain joins TRBV29-1 and TRBJ2-2; the D gene is possibly TRBD1 (6 bases). V was cut by 4 bases and J by 4 bases, with 16 bases left in between. The germline gives CDR1 SQVTM, CDR2 ANQGSEA. The CDR3 loop spans 15 amino acids.

The chain uses TRBV20-1 and TRBJ2-7; 10 nucleotides align to TRBD2. The CDR3 contains 14 residues. Germline values: CDR1 DFQATT, CDR2 SNEGSKA (reference sequence). V was pared by 5 bases and J by 3 bases, with 7 bases of the junction left unmatched. CDR3 region: CSADSGTSVYEQYF. As DNA, the CDR3 is TGCAGTGCTGACTCCGGGACTAGCGTCTACGAGCAGTACTTC.

The chain employs TRBV5-1 and TRBJ2-7; 12 nucleotides line up with TRBD1. The length of the CDR3 is 16 residues. CDR1 and CDR2 from the germline V gene are SGHRS and YFSETQ. V shed 0 bases and J 5 bases; nucleotides not matched to a gene: 6. CDR3 amino acids: CASSLGGQGAKHEQYF. CDR3 DNA: TGCGCCAGCAGCTTGGGGGGACAGGGGGCGAAGCACGAGCAGTACTTC. Full variable domain (missing parts from reference TRBV5-1 and TRBJ2-7): KAGVTQTPRYLIKTRGQQVTLSCSPISGHRSVSWYQQTPGQGLQFLFEYFSETQRNKGNFPGRFSGRQFSNSRSEMNVSTLELGDSALYLCASSLGGQGAKHEQYFGPGTRLTVT.

This clonotype was counted once. This chain joins TRBV9 and TRBJ1-2; tentative D call: TRBD1 (6 bases). The germline V gene has CDR1 SGDLS and CDR2 YYNGEE. CDR3 length equals 16 residues. The germline V and J ends were trimmed by 3 bases and 1 base, with 16 bases remaining between them. In DNA form, the CDR3 reads TGTGCCAGCAGCGGACTCGGGACAAAGATTAACTATGGCTACACCTTC. Protein sequence: CASSGLGTKINYGYTF.

The chain couples TRBV24-1 to TRBJ2-1; 10 bases fit TRBD1. CDR1 is KGHDR, CDR2 SFDVKD, per germline. V shed 10 bases and J 8 bases; nucleotides not matched to a gene: 13. The CDR3 runs to 15 residues. CDR3 coding DNA: TGTGCCACTGGTGAGGACAGGGGGAACCCGGATGAGCAGTTCTTC. This codes for CATGEDRGNPDEQFF.

The chain couples TRBV19 to TRBJ2-1; the D is unclear. V lost 3 bases and J 0 bases, leaving 6 bases between the germline ends. Germline V gene lookup returns CDR1 LNHDA and CDR2 SQIVND (reference sequence). The CDR3 spans 14 residues. The CDR3 reads CASSIINSYNEQFF. DNA for the CDR3: TGTGCCAGTAGTATTATCAACTCCTACAATGAGCAGTTCTTC.

This chain links TRBV25-1 with TRBJ1-6; possibly TRBD1 for D (5 bases). This CDR3 spans 16 amino acids. In germline, CDR1 is MGHDK, CDR2 SYGVNS. Trimming pared 5 bases from V and 0 bases from J, leaving 11 bases between. This CDR3 reads CASSPPGSSYNSPLHF. Written as DNA, the CDR3 is TGTGCCAGCAGTCCACCAGGGAGCTCCTATAATTCACCCCTCCACTTT.

The gene calls are TRBV20-1 and TRBJ2-1; 11 bases are a match to TRBD2. This CDR3 has 14 residues. Germline CDR1 is DFQATT and CDR2 is SNEGSKA (reference sequence). The J segment lost 7 bases and the V segment lost 6 bases, leaving 8 bases of the junction unmatched. DNA for the CDR3: TGCAGTGCCGTTACTAGCGGGAGTACTAATGAGCAGTTCTTC. Translated, it gives CSAVTSGSTNEQFF.

The rearrangement joins TRBV10-3 to TRBJ2-7; the D call may be TRBD1 or TRBD2 (5 bases each). This CDR3 is built from 13 residues. The germline V and J ends were trimmed by 10 bases and 12 bases, with 25 bases remaining between them. Germline V CDR1 and CDR2: ENHRY, SYGVKD. In DNA, the CDR3 is TGTGCCACCGGGACGCCCCCGGTTGGGTGGGCGTACTTC. It encodes CATGTPPVGWAYF.

The CDR3 nucleotides read TGCGCCAGCAGCCAGGGGACAGCTGGAAACACCATATATTTT. It encodes CASSQGTAGNTIYF. This sequence joins TRBV5-1 and TRBJ1-3; 7 positions agree with TRBD1. V lost 4 bases, J lost 2 bases, and 3 bases stayed unmatched. CDR1 is SGHRS and CDR2 is YFSETQ in the germline V gene. This CDR3 has 14 residues.

The V call is TRBV6-1, the J call TRBJ2-7, with TRBD1 as a possible D gene (6 bases). Looked up from germline, CDR1 is MNHNS and CDR2 is SASEGT. The V end lost 3 bases, the J end lost 5 bases, and 14 bases lay between the germline ends. The CDR3 length is 14 residues. CDR3 in DNA: TGTGCCAGCAGTGACGCCCGAGGGGGACACGAGCAGTACTTC. This codes for CASSDARGGHEQYF.

V gene TRBV5-1 combines with J gene TRBJ1-1; 7 nucleotides align to TRBD1. Trimming at V came to 5 bases and at J to 5 bases, leaving 6 bases not matched to a gene. This CDR3 has 13 amino acids. Germline CDR1 reads SGHRS; CDR2 reads YFSETQ. The CDR3 region is CASRDDRATEAFF. As DNA, the CDR3 is TGCGCCAGCAGGGATGACAGGGCAACTGAAGCTTTCTTT.

This chain uses TRBV11-2 with TRBJ2-1, with 9 bases identical to TRBD2. The ends lost 1 base at V and 2 bases at J; junction bases unmatched: 3. CDR1 is SGHAT and CDR2 is FQNNGV in the germline V gene. This CDR3 has 16 residues. CDR3 sequence (DNA): TGTGCCAGCAGCTTAGTGGCGGGAGGGCCCTACAATGAGCAGTTCTTC. It translates to CASSLVAGGPYNEQFF.

V and J are TRBV30 and TRBJ1-2; 9 nucleotides align to TRBD1. Trimming at V came to 3 bases and at J to 8 bases, leaving 4 bases not matched to a gene. Germline-derived CDR1 and CDR2 are GTSNPN and SVGIG (reference sequence). The CDR3 is 12 residues long. The CDR3 loop reads CAWSVDRGGYTF. DNA of the CDR3: TGTGCCTGGAGCGTGGACAGGGGAGGCTACACCTTC.

This chain connects TRBV7-2 to TRBJ1-6; D uncertain. The germline V and J ends were trimmed by 5 bases and 10 bases, with 18 bases remaining between them. Germline CDR1 reads SGHTA; CDR2 reads FQGNSA. This CDR3 is built from 15 residues. This chain's CDR3 is CASSPPLGPSSPLHF. In nucleotides, the CDR3 is TGTGCCAGCAGCCCGCCATTGGGCCCAAGCTCACCCCTCCACTTT.